Each of the 28 T cell receptor beta chains below was sequenced from the same sample in a study of lymphopenia after photon versus proton radiotherapy. The assay was immunoSEQ multiplex PCR, and TCRdb's table has in-frame clones only and misses some. Altogether just over 40,000 clones are present, around 84% being singletons, with the ten largest covering around a tenth. This specimen was peripheral blood, taken from a patient treated with proton-based radiotherapy. These receptors originate from a woman aged 70-85 years with pancreatic cancer. Some clones in this sample may be carry-over from other donors' samples.

This clone has only one observation. The chain uses TRBV5-1 and TRBJ2-7, with D unclear. CDR1 and CDR2 from the germline V gene are SGHRS and YFSETQ. This CDR3 has 13 amino acids. V lost 0 bases and J 6 bases, leaving 10 bases between the germline ends. The DNA of the CDR3 is TGCGCCAGCAGCTTGGAACTGCTTAGCGAGCAGTACTTC. Translating it yields CASSLELLSEQYF.

The chain couples TRBV10-3 to TRBJ2-7; TRBD2 agrees at 11 bases. CDR3 length equals 14 residues. Per germline, CDR1 ENHRY and CDR2 SYGVKD. The V segment lost 7 bases and the J segment 2 bases; nucleotides outside the gene matches: 4. In DNA form, the CDR3 reads TGTGCCATCAAGTTAGCGGGAGGGCCCTACGAGCAGTACTTC. Protein product: CAIKLAGGPYEQYF.

This rearrangement joins TRBV28 to TRBJ1-2, with 9 bases aligning to TRBD1. CDR3 length: 15 residues. The germline CDR1 and CDR2 sequences are MDHEN and SYDVKM. Losses at the gene ends were 5 bases for V and 6 bases for J; bases not matched to a gene: 10. The CDR3 loop is CASSLPSGQGNGYTF. The DNA for the CDR3 is TGTGCCAGCAGTCTCCCATCGGGACAGGGAAATGGCTACACCTTC.

This chain uses TRBV29-1 with TRBJ1-1; TRBD1 might be the D (5 bases). The germline V gene has CDR1 SQVTM and CDR2 ANQGSEA. CDR3 length: 12 amino acids. V was shortened by 7 bases and J by 1 base, with 10 bases between the two germline ends. The DNA for the CDR3 is TGCAGCGGGGGGACGGGGAACACTGAAGCTTTCTTT. It codes for CSGGTGNTEAFF.

V gene TRBV15 combines with J gene TRBJ2-3, with D maybe TRBD2 (6 bases). Germline CDR1 reads LNHNV; CDR2 reads YYDKDF (reference sequence). The CDR3 is 14 residues long. Trimming left V 5 bases short and J 1 base short, with 10 bases between. This CDR3 is CATSEASGTDTQYF. In DNA form, the CDR3 reads TGTGCCACCAGCGAGGCTAGCGGCACAGATACGCAGTATTTT.

J is TRBJ2-1 and V is TRBV11-3, with TRBD2 matching 11 bases. The J segment lost 4 bases and the V segment lost 5 bases, leaving 4 bases of the junction unmatched. The CDR3 spans 15 residues. Germline CDR1 is SGHNT and CDR2 is YENEEA. The CDR3 reads CASSKLAGAYNEQFF. The CDR3 bases are TGTGCCAGCAGCAAACTAGCGGGAGCTTACAATGAGCAGTTCTTC.

The chain links TRBV18 to TRBJ1-1; D may be TRBD1 (6 bases). This CDR3 region has 16 residues. CDR1 KGHSH and CDR2 LQKENI come from the germline V gene. V lost 3 bases and J 1 base, leaving 15 bases between the germline ends. CDR3 in amino acids: CASSPGGGAGNTEAFF. As DNA, the CDR3 is TGTGCCAGCTCACCTGGGGGGGGCGCAGGGAACACTGAAGCTTTCTTT. The complete variable domain, with remaining parts taken from reference TRBV18 and TRBJ1-1, reads NAGVMQNPRHLVRRRGQEARLRCSPMKGHSHVYWYRQLPEEGLKFMVYLQKENIIDESGMPKERFSAEFPKEGPSILRIQQVVRGDSAAYFCASSPGGGAGNTEAFFGQGTRLTVV.

The CDR3 DNA reads as TGTGCCTGGAGTCCCCTCAATGAGCAGTTCTTC. This codes for CAWSPLNEQFF. V is TRBV30 and J is TRBJ2-1; no definite D call. This CDR3 is 11 amino acids long. V was shortened by 2 bases and J by 6 bases, with 5 bases between the two germline ends. The germline V gene has CDR1 GTSNPN and CDR2 SVGIG (reference sequence).

This rearrangement joins TRBV10-1 to TRBJ1-1, with TRBD1 identical over 8 bases. The V segment lost 5 bases and the J segment 4 bases; nucleotides outside the gene matches: 6. The CDR3 is 14 amino acids. Germline lookup yields CDR1 WNHNN and CDR2 SYGVQD (reference sequence). CDR3 in DNA: TGCGCCAGCAGTTCGACAGGGGAGCCCACTGAAGCTTTCTTT. This sequence encodes CASSSTGEPTEAFF.

Only one count was recorded for this clone. This chain connects TRBV5-5 to TRBJ2-2; a possible D gene is TRBD1 (6 bases). The germline V gene encodes CDR1 SGHKS and CDR2 YYEKEE (reference sequence). The CDR3 runs to 15 residues. Trimming shortened V by 5 bases and J by 2 bases, and 13 bases separated the two germline ends. The DNA for the CDR3 is TGTGCCAGCAGTAAGGACAGACTTAACACCGGGGAGCTGTTTTTT. This gives the protein CASSKDRLNTGELFF.

This sequence joins TRBV29-1 and TRBJ2-3; the match to TRBD1 covers 8 bases. Germline-derived CDR1 and CDR2 are SQVTM and ANQGSEA. This CDR3 is built from 14 residues. V lost 5 bases and J lost 0; bases outside the gene matches: 4. In nucleotides, the CDR3 is TGCAGCGTTACCGGACAGGGTAGCACAGATACGCAGTATTTT. It encodes CSVTGQGSTDTQYF.

The J gene is TRBJ2-3, the V gene TRBV7-9, with D maybe TRBD1 (5 bases). With 3 bases removed from V and 2 bases from J, the gap between germline ends came to 15 bases. This CDR3 contains 16 residues. Per germline, CDR1 SEHNR and CDR2 FQNEAQ (reference sequence). Here the CDR3 DNA reads TGTGCCAGCAGCTTTTTAGGCAGGGCACTCACAGATACGCAGTATTTT. Translation: CASSFLGRALTDTQYF.

The V gene is TRBV9, the J gene TRBJ2-6; D is perhaps TRBD2 (6 bases). CDR3 length: 18 residues. The germline V and J ends were trimmed by 0 bases and 0 bases, with 13 bases remaining between them. Germline CDR1 SGDLS, CDR2 YYNGEE. The CDR3 nucleotides are TGTGCCAGCAGCGTAGGGGGCGGGATTCCCTCTGGGGCCAACGTCCTGACTTTC. The encoded protein is CASSVGGGIPSGANVLTF.

This clone came up a few times. This rearrangement joins TRBV30 to TRBJ2-7; 8 bases map to TRBD1. Germline V lookup: CDR1 GTSNPN, CDR2 SVGIG (reference sequence). CDR3 length equals 14 residues. With 3 bases clipped from V and 7 bases from J, the junction kept 11 bases outside the gene matches. The CDR3 region is CAWRRGQGAREQYF. The CDR3 DNA reads as TGTGCCTGGAGGAGGGGGCAGGGGGCGAGGGAGCAGTACTTC.

The V call is TRBV28, the J call TRBJ2-2; the D gene is possibly TRBD1 (5 bases). CDR1 is MDHEN, CDR2 SYDVKM, per germline. V was clipped by 5 bases and J by 6 bases, with 7 bases between them. The CDR3 has 12 amino acids. The CDR3 protein is CASSLGAGELFF. In DNA, the CDR3 is TGTGCCAGCAGTCTAGGGGCCGGGGAGCTGTTTTTT.

The chain carries TRBV9 and TRBJ1-2; 7 nucleotides line up with TRBD1. The germline gives CDR1 SGDLS, CDR2 YYNGEE. Trimming at V came to 0 bases and at J to 3 bases, leaving 5 bases not matched to a gene. The CDR3 spans 15 residues. The CDR3, as DNA: TGTGCCAGCAGCGTAGGACAGGGCCCTTACTATGGCTACACCTTC. This encodes CASSVGQGPYYGYTF.

The chain couples TRBV7-2 to TRBJ2-5; unclear D gene. The CDR3 loop spans 12 amino acids. From germline, CDR1 is SGHTA and CDR2 FQGNSA. Trimming removed 0 bases from V and 6 bases from J, with 5 bases in between. CDR3: CASSLAGQTQYF. For the CDR3, the DNA is TGTGCCAGCAGCTTAGCGGGCCAGACCCAGTACTTC. The complete variable domain, with remaining parts taken from reference TRBV7-2 and TRBJ2-5, reads GAGVSQSPSNKVTEKGKDVELRCDPISGHTALYWYRQSLGQGLEFLIYFQGNSAPDKSGLPSDRFSAERTGGSVSTLTIQRTQQEDSAVYLCASSLAGQTQYFGPGTRLLVL.

This chain uses TRBV23-1 with TRBJ2-7; 11 nucleotides line up with TRBD1. TRBV23-1 is an open reading frame whose function is uncertain. The CDR3 totals 21 residues. The junction had 18 bases not matched to a gene; V was cut back by 2 bases and J by 0 bases. The CDR3 region is CASSQILTPGQGEPISYEQYF. The CDR3 bases are TGCGCCAGCAGTCAAATCTTAACTCCGGGACAGGGGGAACCAATCTCCTACGAGCAGTACTTC.

The V and J genes are TRBV10-1 and TRBJ2-7; TRBD1 might be the D (7 bases). This CDR3 contains 14 residues. Between the trimmed V and J ends, which lost 6 bases and 4 bases, there was a span of 16 bases. Germline CDR1 and CDR2: WNHNN and SYGVQD (reference sequence). The CDR3 protein is CASRGARGRYEQYF. In DNA, the CDR3 is TGCGCCAGCAGGGGCGCCAGGGGGAGGTACGAGCAGTACTTC.

V is TRBV10-3 and J is TRBJ1-3; D call uncertain. Germline loops: CDR1 ENHRY, CDR2 SYGVKD. This CDR3 spans 14 amino acids. V gave up 10 bases and J gave up 0 bases, with 13 bases separating them. This CDR3 is CATERADSGNTIYF. For the CDR3, the DNA is TGTGCCACGGAGAGAGCTGACTCTGGAAACACCATATATTTT.

CDR3 DNA: TGTGCCAGCAGCTTAGGAAGAGTTGGCTACACCTTC. Translation: CASSLGRVGYTF. The rearrangement uses TRBV13 and TRBJ1-2; D uncertain. Deletions cut 0 bases from V and 7 bases from J, with 6 bases between. CDR3 length equals 12 residues. Germline CDR1 reads PRHDT; CDR2 reads FYEKMQ (reference sequence). The full variable domain, its missing parts supplied by reference TRBV13 and TRBJ1-2, is AAGVIQSPRHLIKEKRETATLKCYPIPRHDTVYWYQQGPGQDPQFLISFYEKMQSDKGSIPDRFSAQQFSDYHSELNMSSLELGDSALYFCASSLGRVGYTFGSGTRLTVV.

The V and J genes are TRBV7-9 and TRBJ1-2; 9 nucleotides agree with TRBD1. Germline V gene sequence: CDR1 SEHNR, CDR2 FQNEAQ (reference sequence). Trimming at V came to 1 base and at J to 4 bases, leaving 1 base not matched to a gene. The CDR3 covers 14 residues. The DNA of the CDR3 is TGTGCCAGCAGCTTAGGGGACAGGGTCTATGGCTACACCTTC. Residues: CASSLGDRVYGYTF.

The chain is built from TRBV7-2 and TRBJ1-4; no firm D call. CDR3 length: 13 amino acids. CDR1 and CDR2 (germline): SGHTA, FQGNSA. Trimming stripped 4 bases from V and 7 bases from J, with 10 bases between. CDR3 coding DNA: TGTGCCAGCAGCTCGGGGAGCGGTGAAAAACTGTTTTTT. Translating it yields CASSSGSGEKLFF. The variable domain in full, with the rest retrieved from reference TRBV7-2 and TRBJ1-4, is GAGVSQSPSNKVTEKGKDVELRCDPISGHTALYWYRQSLGQGLEFLIYFQGNSAPDKSGLPSDRFSAERTGGSVSTLTIQRTQQEDSAVYLCASSSGSGEKLFFGSGTQLSVL.

This sequence joins TRBV5-1 and TRBJ2-2; 15 nucleotides align to TRBD2. The length of the CDR3 is 21 residues. Germline loops: CDR1 SGHRS, CDR2 YFSETQ. J lost 0 bases, V lost 4 bases, and 13 bases had no gene match. The CDR3: CASSRTSGLAGGKTNTGELFF. Written as DNA, the CDR3 is TGCGCCAGCAGCCGTACTTCGGGACTAGCGGGAGGAAAAACGAACACCGGGGAGCTGTTTTTT. Using reference TRBV5-1 and TRBJ2-2 for the parts outside the CDR3, the full variable domain is KAGVTQTPRYLIKTRGQQVTLSCSPISGHRSVSWYQQTPGQGLQFLFEYFSETQRNKGNFPGRFSGRQFSNSRSEMNVSTLELGDSALYLCASSRTSGLAGGKTNTGELFFGEGSRLTVL.

V gene TRBV19 combines with J gene TRBJ1-2; D call uncertain. Germline V gene lookup returns CDR1 LNHDA and CDR2 SQIVND (reference sequence). Trimming removed 5 bases at V and 0 bases at J, with 10 bases between. This CDR3 comprises 14 residues. CDR3 DNA: TGTGCCAGTAGTGAAACATCCGCTAACTATGGCTACACCTTC. This translates into CASSETSANYGYTF.

The V call is TRBV6-1, the J call TRBJ2-1, with 9 positions matching TRBD2. With 8 bases clipped from V and 9 bases from J, the junction kept 14 bases outside the gene matches. CDR1 MNHNS and CDR2 SASEGT come from the germline V gene. CDR3 length: 15 amino acids. CDR3 sequence: CASFRGAGGFGEQFF. CDR3 DNA sequence: TGTGCCAGCTTTAGGGGAGCGGGAGGTTTCGGTGAGCAGTTCTTC.

The chain has TRBV27 and TRBJ2-1, with D possibly matching TRBD2 (6 bases). Per the germline V gene, CDR1 is MNHEY and CDR2 is SMNVEV (reference sequence). Trimming shortened V by 6 bases and J by 0 bases, and 9 bases separated the two germline ends. This CDR3 spans 14 amino acids. The CDR3 DNA is TGTGCCAGCAGCCGTAGCGGCTCCTACAATGAGCAGTTCTTC. Encoded protein: CASSRSGSYNEQFF.

This clone was counted a few times. The identical CDR3 is also encoded by other nucleotide sequences in the sample. The chain links TRBV11-2 to TRBJ2-2; a possible D gene is TRBD2 (5 bases). The CDR3 totals 14 residues. In germline, CDR1 is SGHAT, CDR2 FQNNGV. V lost 5 bases to trimming and J lost 1 base, with 8 bases between them. The CDR3 region has the DNA TGTGCCAGCAGCCGTCGGGGGAACACCGGGGAGCTGTTTTTT. Protein sequence: CASSRRGNTGELFF.